This T cell receptor (beta chain) emerged from a study of T cell responses to AZD1222 COVID-19 vaccine. Study-level findings and limits: Close to half of all spike-specific TCRs reportedly target regions of the variants that are unmutated. Researchers took repertoire samples only after the peak T cell response had come.

As for this clone: Its antigen is currently unknown.

The CDR3 contains 15 residues. Per the germline V gene, CDR1 is SEHNR and CDR2 is FQNEAQ (reference sequence). The V and J ends lost 4 bases and 1 base respectively, with 11 bases between them. Using immunoSEQ multiplex PCR, the repertoire was profiled, and TCRdb retains in-frame clones only, with some absent. The sample records 25,000 or so clones, approximately 90% being singletons. Sequenced here: peripheral blood, sampled 28 days after the second AZD1222 dose. The receptor comes from an adult who received the AZD1222 COVID-19 vaccine. V is TRBV7-9 and J is TRBJ2-1; D unclear. In nucleotides, the CDR3 is TGTGCCAGCAGCTCCGAGACCTCTTCCTACAATGAGCAGTTCTTC. Translated, it gives CASSSETSSYNEQFF.